This T cell receptor beta chain was identified in a study of control samples from healthy donors and cancer patients. The repertoire was sequenced with immunoSEQ multiplex PCR; TCRdb's copy has only in-frame clones and lacks some. The repertoire holds roughly 120,000 clones, with about 94% as singletons. Germline CDR1 is MNHNS and CDR2 is SASEGT. The trim removed 0 bases at V and 1 base at J, leaving 2 bases unmatched. This CDR3 has 16 amino acids. This clonotype originated in a man younger than 40 in good health. The V gene is TRBV6-1, the J gene TRBJ2-7; 11 nucleotides match TRBD2. The sample consisted of blood. CDR3 region: CASSEATSGASYEQYF. CDR3 bases: TGTGCCAGCAGTGAAGCGACTAGCGGGGCTTCCTACGAGCAGTACTTC.